This TCR beta chain was obtained from a study of shared clonotypes between healthy human individuals. Study-level results: Generation probabilities were higher for clonotypes shared across all four sorted-subset donors than for unshared ones.

CDR3 size: 15 residues. CDR1 SGHDT and CDR2 YYEEEE come from the germline V gene. The V gene end was trimmed by 0 bases and the J gene end by 4 bases; junction bases not matched to a gene: 4. TCRdb's table, derived via immunoSEQ multiplex PCR, lists solely in-frame clones and lacks some. The data hold some 2 million clones, with 85% to 95% observed a single time. The CD4+ fraction was divided into a CD45RA+ naive subset and a CD45RA-negative memory subset. Of note for this clone: Its specificity is not known.

Specimen: naive CD4+ T cells sorted from blood. The sample's subset: CD45RA+ positively selected. This sequence originates from a man between 18 and 35 years old in good health. The chain has TRBV5-6 and TRBJ1-3; the match to TRBD1 covers 7 bases. The DNA of the CDR3 is TGTGCCAGCAGCTTGGGACAGGGCATCGGAAACACCATATATTTT. Its protein is CASSLGQGIGNTIYF.